This T cell receptor beta chain was retrieved from a study of cytomegalovirus exposure and HLA in healthy donors. Comments on this clone: Antigen unknown.

V gave up 3 bases and J gave up 4 bases, with 10 bases separating them. This CDR3 is 15 amino acids long. Germline CDR1 SGHNT, CDR2 YENEEA. Study outcomes and limitations: A later analysis linked a missense variant in DCLRE1C to the trimming of TCR beta V and J genes. Several of the most significant clusters were apparently associated with common viral pathogens in a later analysis. Cytomegalovirus association was listed for under 200 TCR beta chains. The classifier reportedly diagnosed cytomegalovirus status with high sensitivity and specificity.

Use of 60 Vbeta and 13 Jbeta primers characterized the PCR. The repertoire was sequenced with immunoSEQ multiplex PCR; TCRdb's copy has only in-frame clones and lacks some. Among some 100,000 clones listed, 70% to 80% were seen once. The chain combines TRBV11-3 with TRBJ2-6; D might be TRBD1 (5 bases). The receptor's source is a man between 45 and 60 years old in good health and CMV-seropositive. Sequencing was carried out using PBMCs. The CDR3 nucleotides are TGTGCCAGCAGCTTGGGGCTTCCCGGGGCCAACGTCCTGACTTTC. This sequence encodes CASSLGLPGANVLTF.